One sample yielded the 21 T cell receptor beta chains listed below, sequenced in a study of blood T cell repertoires in COVID-19. TCRdb keeps only in-frame clones here, not all; method: immunoSEQ multiplex PCR. The repertoire holds about 100,000 clones, with less than 90% as singletons. Sample: peripheral blood. These receptor sequences come from a man between 70 and 80 years old with active or convalescent COVID-19.

This rearrangement joins TRBV10-3 to TRBJ2-7; D is uncertain. Trimming left V 3 bases short and J 2 bases short, with 5 bases between. Germline V CDR1 and CDR2: ENHRY, SYGVKD. The CDR3 runs 12 residues. The CDR3: CAISESTYEQYF. Written as DNA, the CDR3 is TGTGCCATCAGTGAATCAACCTACGAGCAGTACTTC.

The rearrangement uses TRBV18 and TRBJ2-3; no reliable D call. Germline assignment: CDR1 KGHSH and CDR2 LQKENI. This CDR3 region has 13 residues. V lost 3 bases and J 4 bases, leaving 8 bases between the germline ends. The CDR3 protein is CASSPRTADTQYF. CDR3 DNA: TGTGCCAGCTCACCGAGAACAGCAGATACGCAGTATTTT.

The gene calls are TRBV7-2 and TRBJ1-3; D gene uncertain. Trimming removed 5 bases at V and 4 bases at J, with 15 bases between. Germline V lookup: CDR1 SGHTA, CDR2 FQGNSA. There are 15 residues in the CDR3. CDR3 in amino acids: CASSPRGGLGNTIYF. The CDR3 coding sequence is TGTGCCAGCAGCCCCCGGGGAGGGTTGGGAAACACCATATATTTT. Full variable domain (missing parts from reference TRBV7-2 and TRBJ1-3): GAGVSQSPSNKVTEKGKDVELRCDPISGHTALYWYRQSLGQGLEFLIYFQGNSAPDKSGLPSDRFSAERTGGSVSTLTIQRTQQEDSAVYLCASSPRGGLGNTIYFGEGSWLTVV.

The rearrangement uses TRBV6-5 and TRBJ2-2; D might be TRBD2 (5 bases). Trimming pared 0 bases from V and 7 bases from J, leaving 12 bases between. The CDR3 contains 15 residues. Germline V gene lookup returns CDR1 MNHEY and CDR2 SVGAGI. The CDR3 protein is CASSYSRAVRGELFF. The CDR3 DNA reads TGTGCCAGCAGTTACTCGAGGGCAGTCCGCGGGGAGCTGTTTTTT.

The J gene is TRBJ1-1, the V gene TRBV4-1; 10 bases match TRBD1. The CDR3 sequence is 15 residues long. From germline, CDR1 is MGHRA and CDR2 YSYEKL. V shed 4 bases, J shed 5 bases, and the junction held 7 bases outside the gene matches. The CDR3 region has the DNA TGCGCCAGCAGCCGAGCCGGGACAGGGGTGACTGAAGCTTTCTTT. Protein product: CASSRAGTGVTEAFF.

The chain employs TRBV18 and TRBJ1-3; 7 bases map to TRBD1. Germline assignment: CDR1 KGHSH and CDR2 LQKENI. The CDR3 runs 16 residues. With V trimmed by 3 bases and J by 0 bases, 5 bases remained unmatched. CDR3 DNA: TGTGCCAGCTCACCTATTCGGACAGGCTCTGGAAACACCATATATTTT. It is translated as CASSPIRTGSGNTIYF.

This clone was recorded once. The genes are TRBV20-1 and TRBJ2-1; 7 bases fit TRBD2. CDR1 is DFQATT, CDR2 SNEGSKA, per germline (reference sequence). V lost 6 bases, J lost 12 bases, and 8 bases stayed unmatched. This CDR3 is built from 11 residues. CDR3 sequence (DNA): TGCAGTGCCCCGGTCTTAGCGGGGCAGTTCTTC. Its translation is CSAPVLAGQFF.

V and J are TRBV28 and TRBJ2-5; 9 nucleotides align to TRBD2. J lost 2 bases, V lost 5 bases, and 9 bases had no gene match. The CDR3 is 16 amino acids. Germline V gene lookup returns CDR1 MDHEN and CDR2 SYDVKM. CDR3 protein: CASSPWASGTQETQYF. CDR3 nucleotide sequence: TGTGCCAGCAGTCCCTGGGCTAGCGGGACGCAAGAGACCCAGTACTTC. The variable domain in full, with the rest retrieved from reference TRBV28 and TRBJ2-5, is DVKVTQSSRYLVKRTGEKVFLECVQDMDHENMFWYRQDPGLGLRLIYFSYDVKMKEKGDIPEGYSVSREKKERFSLILESASTNQTSMYLCASSPWASGTQETQYFGPGTRLLVL.

This clone appeared once. V is TRBV3-1 (or the pseudogene TRBV3-2) and J is TRBJ1-6; D ambiguous. The germline CDR1 and CDR2 sequences are LGHDT and YNNKEL (reference sequence). The CDR3 runs 13 residues. V was cut by 1 base and J by 6 bases, with 4 bases left in between. CDR3 bases: TGTGCCAGCAGCCAAGGCAGTAATTCACCCCTCCACTTT. The encoded protein is CASSQGSNSPLHF.

The chain joins TRBV5-8 to TRBJ2-3; 15 bases fit TRBD2. The CDR3 spans 18 residues. Looked up from germline, CDR1 is SGHTS and CDR2 is YDEGEE. V shed 4 bases, J shed 2 bases, and the junction held 8 bases outside the gene matches. The CDR3 DNA follows: TGTGCCAGCAGCCCTGGACTAGCGGGGGGGCGGGCCACAGATACGCAGTATTTT. Its translation: CASSPGLAGGRATDTQYF.

The CDR3 DNA reads TGTGCCAGCTCACCACGGCAGGGGGCAGGAGATACGCAGTATTTT. It codes for CASSPRQGAGDTQYF. The chain links TRBV18 to TRBJ2-3, with TRBD1 matching 8 bases. CDR1 KGHSH and CDR2 LQKENI come from the germline V gene. J gave up 5 bases and V 1 base, and 5 bases lay outside the gene matches. CDR3 size: 15 residues.

This CDR3 is CASSQGQTEAFF. In nucleotides, the CDR3 is TGTGCCAGCAGCCAAGGGCAAACTGAAGCTTTCTTT. This rearrangement joins TRBV3-1 (or the pseudogene TRBV3-2) to TRBJ1-1; D not certain. Per the germline V gene, CDR1 is LGHDT and CDR2 is YNNKEL (reference sequence). There are 12 residues in the CDR3. V gave up 1 base and J gave up 5 bases, with 5 bases separating them.

In the case of this clone: This specimen includes other DNA sequences encoding the same CDR3. The chain employs TRBV6-5 and TRBJ1-6; TRBD1 is a possible D gene (6 bases). The V end lost 4 bases, the J end lost 0 bases, and 7 bases lay between the germline ends. This CDR3 has 15 residues. Germline CDR1 and CDR2: MNHEY and SVGAGI. The DNA of the CDR3 is TGTGCCAGCAGTTCCAGGGGCTCCTATAATTCACCCCTCCACTTT. Translation: CASSSRGSYNSPLHF.

This clone has more than one count but fewer than ten. The chain joins TRBV7-8 to TRBJ1-1; TRBD1 aligns across 8 bases. Germline-derived CDR1 and CDR2 are SGHVS and FQNEAQ. J lost 3 bases, V lost 6 bases, and 6 bases had no gene match. The CDR3 runs 14 residues. The CDR3 DNA reads as TGTGCCAGCAGTCCAGACAGGGGTTACACTGAAGCTTTCTTT. As protein: CASSPDRGYTEAFF.

This chain links TRBV9 with TRBJ2-3; 8 positions match TRBD2. Germline assignment: CDR1 SGDLS and CDR2 YYNGEE. CDR3 size: 16 residues. V was clipped by 4 bases and J by 3 bases; unmatched bases: 10. The CDR3 DNA sequence: TGTGCCAGCAGCCAGCGGGGGACGACGCTTACAGATACGCAGTATTTT. This gives the protein CASSQRGTTLTDTQYF.

This clone showed up just once. This sequence joins TRBV2 and TRBJ1-1; TRBD1 matches 8 bases. Trimming at V came to 6 bases and at J to 2 bases, leaving 8 bases not matched to a gene. The CDR3 length is 15 residues. Per the germline V gene, CDR1 is SNHLY and CDR2 is FYNNEI. CDR3 DNA: TGTGCCAGCAGGGACAGGGAGAGGGGAAACACTGAAGCTTTCTTT. Amino acids: CASRDRERGNTEAFF.

J is TRBJ2-7 and V is TRBV6-5; D perhaps matches TRBD1 (6 bases). Per germline, CDR1 MNHEY and CDR2 SVGAGI. CDR3 length: 13 amino acids. V shed 6 bases and J shed 3 bases, with 12 bases lying between them. DNA of the CDR3: TGTGCCAGCAGCCGCCGGGACAACTACGAGCAGTACTTC. As protein: CASSRRDNYEQYF.

V gene TRBV7-9 combines with J gene TRBJ1-6; D is undetermined. V was pared by 3 bases and J by 0 bases, with 12 bases between. Per the germline V gene, CDR1 is SEHNR and CDR2 is FQNEAQ (reference sequence). There are 17 residues in the CDR3. The CDR3, as DNA: TGTGCCAGCAGCTTTGCGGGAGCGGGCTCCTATAATTCACCCCTCCACTTT. Translating it yields CASSFAGAGSYNSPLHF.

This sequence joins TRBV29-1 and TRBJ2-7, with 8 bases matching TRBD1. The junction had 5 bases not matched to a gene; V was cut back by 6 bases and J by 7 bases. From germline, CDR1 is SQVTM and CDR2 ANQGSEA. The CDR3 spans 11 residues. CDR3 protein: CSVQGAREQYF. The CDR3 DNA sequence: TGCAGCGTGCAGGGGGCGCGGGAGCAGTACTTC.

This clone occurred a few times. The chain employs TRBV19 and TRBJ2-3; 13 bases align to TRBD2. V lost 2 bases, J lost 6 bases, and 8 bases stayed unmatched. The CDR3 sequence is 17 residues long. CDR1 and CDR2 (germline): LNHDA, SQIVND (reference sequence). The chain's CDR3 is CASSIPPGLAGTDTQYF. The CDR3, as DNA: TGTGCCAGTAGTATACCCCCGGGACTAGCGGGGACGGATACGCAGTATTTT.

V gene TRBV6-5 combines with J gene TRBJ1-1, with D hard to call. Trimming stripped 2 bases from V and 3 bases from J, with 10 bases between. This CDR3 spans 14 amino acids. Germline V CDR1 and CDR2: MNHEY, SVGAGI. CDR3 sequence: CASSYPELDTEAFF. The CDR3 coding sequence is TGTGCCAGCAGTTACCCCGAACTAGACACTGAAGCTTTCTTT.